Listed below are T cell receptor beta chains from one sample, sequenced in a study of T cells after posttransplantation cyclophosphamide. Sequencing used immunoSEQ multiplex PCR; TCRdb keeps in-frame clones, though not all of them. There are approximately 27,000 clones in the sample, none observed a single time. Sequences were obtained from PBMCs. All receptors derive from a man aged 45-65 years in good health, CMV-negative, and a related stem cell transplant donor. Each CDR3 is given with its conserved first and last residue. A D gene is named only where the DNA matches it firmly. A clone size is listed for some rows: how often the clone was seen (once, few, many), or a class if it is expanded.

V gene: TRBV4-1; D gene: NA; J gene: TRBJ1-2; clone size: many; CDR3 protein: CASSQTGNYGYTF; CDR3 DNA: TGCGCCAGCAGCCAAACAGGGAACTATGGCTACACCTTC
V gene: TRBV4-1; D gene: NA; J gene: TRBJ1-1; clone size: many; CDR3 protein: CASSQGDWNTEAFF; CDR3 DNA: TGCGCCAGCAGCCAAGGGGACTGGAACACTGAAGCTTTCTTT
V gene: TRBV5-1; D gene: NA; J gene: TRBJ2-3; clone size: many; CDR3 protein: CASSLGRGLDTQYF; CDR3 DNA: TGCGCCAGCAGCTTGGGTAGGGGGTTGGATACGCAGTATTTT
V gene: TRBV15; D gene: NA; J gene: TRBJ1-5; clone size: many; CDR3 protein: CATSRDPYSNQPQHF; CDR3 DNA: TGTGCCACCAGCAGAGATCCTTATAGCAATCAGCCCCAGCATTTT
V gene: TRBV30; D gene: TRBD1; J gene: TRBJ2-3; clone size: few; CDR3 protein: CAWSGGTGGRAQYF; CDR3 DNA: TGTGCCTGGAGTGGGGGGACAGGGGGCCGCGCGCAGTATTTT
V gene: TRBV28; D gene: NA; J gene: TRBJ2-7; clone size: many; CDR3 protein: CASSFSSASSYEQYF; CDR3 DNA: TGTGCCAGCAGTTTTAGTAGCGCGAGCTCCTACGAGCAGTACTTC
V gene: TRBV10-2; D gene: NA; J gene: TRBJ2-5; clone size: NA; CDR3 protein: CASSIELNPFLYF; CDR3 DNA: TGCGCCAGCAGTATAGAGCTTAACCCATTTTTGTACTTC
V gene: TRBV27; D gene: TRBD1; J gene: TRBJ1-4; clone size: many; CDR3 protein: CASRVQGANEKLFF; CDR3 DNA: TGCGCCAGCAGGGTACAGGGGGCAAATGAAAAACTGTTTTTT
V gene: TRBV30; D gene: TRBD1; J gene: TRBJ2-6; clone size: many; CDR3 protein: CAWSLRGRSGANVLTF; CDR3 DNA: TGTGCCTGGAGTCTCAGGGGGCGCTCTGGGGCCAACGTCCTGACTTTC
V gene: TRBV18; D gene: TRBD2; J gene: TRBJ2-3; clone size: many; CDR3 protein: CASSLGLAGVTDTQYF; CDR3 DNA: TGTGCCAGCTCACTGGGACTAGCGGGGGTGACAGATACGCAGTATTTT
V gene: TRBV30; D gene: TRBD1; J gene: TRBJ1-5; clone size: many; CDR3 protein: CAWSTGGVQPQHF; CDR3 DNA: TGTGCCTGGAGTACAGGGGGTGTGCAGCCCCAGCATTTT
V gene: TRBV10-1; D gene: NA; J gene: TRBJ2-4; clone size: many; CDR3 protein: CASSDGNIQYF; CDR3 DNA: TGCGCCAGCAGTGACGGAAACATTCAGTACTTC
V gene: TRBV25-1; D gene: NA; J gene: TRBJ1-5; clone size: many; CDR3 protein: CASSLSLGAPQHF; CDR3 DNA: TGTGCCAGCAGTCTCTCGTTGGGCGCGCCCCAGCATTTT
V gene: TRBV28; D gene: TRBD1; J gene: TRBJ1-2; clone size: many; CDR3 protein: CASSVTGGYGYTF; CDR3 DNA: TGTGCCAGCAGTGTAACAGGGGGGTACGGCTACACCTTC
V gene: TRBV11-2; D gene: TRBD1; J gene: TRBJ1-6; clone size: many; CDR3 protein: CASTPGQHVSPLHF; CDR3 DNA: TGTGCCAGCACCCCGGGACAGCATGTTTCACCCCTCCACTTT
V gene: TRBV20-1; D gene: NA; J gene: TRBJ1-2; clone size: many; CDR3 protein: CSAGGLNGYTF; CDR3 DNA: TGCAGTGCTGGAGGGCTGAATGGCTACACCTTC
V gene: TRBV19; D gene: TRBD1; J gene: TRBJ1-1; clone size: many; CDR3 protein: CASRQQGDLPNTEAFF; CDR3 DNA: TGTGCCAGCCGACAACAGGGGGACCTTCCGAACACTGAAGCTTTCTTT
V gene: TRBV5-4; D gene: TRBD1; J gene: TRBJ2-7; clone size: many; CDR3 protein: CASSLGQGAGYEQYF; CDR3 DNA: TGTGCCAGCAGCTTGGGACAGGGGGCAGGCTACGAGCAGTACTTC
V gene: TRBV4-1; D gene: TRBD1; J gene: TRBJ1-5; clone size: many; CDR3 protein: CASSQDLRTGFYQPQHF; CDR3 DNA: TGCGCCAGCAGCCAAGATTTGCGGACAGGGTTTTATCAGCCCCAGCATTTT
V gene: TRBV9; D gene: NA; J gene: TRBJ1-2; clone size: many; CDR3 protein: CASSAQGTYGYTF; CDR3 DNA: TGTGCCAGCAGCGCACAGGGAACCTATGGCTACACCTTC
V gene: TRBV27; D gene: TRBD2; J gene: TRBJ2-5; clone size: few; CDR3 protein: CASTSLGGSSETQYF; CDR3 DNA: TGTGCCAGCACTAGCTTGGGCGGGAGTAGTGAGACCCAGTACTTC
V gene: TRBV9; D gene: NA; J gene: TRBJ2-4; clone size: many; CDR3 protein: CASSVAGAAKNIQYF; CDR3 DNA: TGTGCCAGCAGCGTAGCAGGGGCGGCCAAAAACATTCAGTACTTC
V gene: TRBV6-8; D gene: NA; J gene: TRBJ1-1; clone size: many; CDR3 protein: CASSFCRVRNTEAFF; CDR3 DNA: TGTGCCAGCAGTTTCTGCAGGGTGAGAAACACTGAAGCTTTCTTT
V gene: TRBV7-3; D gene: TRBD2; J gene: TRBJ2-5; clone size: many; CDR3 protein: CASSSAGGAETQYF; CDR3 DNA: TGTGCCAGCAGCTCTGCCGGGGGGGCTGAGACCCAGTACTTC
V gene: TRBV10-2; D gene: NA; J gene: TRBJ2-3; clone size: many; CDR3 protein: CASSEYPRGTDTQYF; CDR3 DNA: TGCGCCAGCAGTGAGTACCCGAGGGGGACAGATACGCAGTATTTT
V gene: TRBV2; D gene: TRBD2; J gene: TRBJ2-5; clone size: many; CDR3 protein: CASSESSGRKTQYF; CDR3 DNA: TGTGCCAGCAGTGAATCTAGCGGGAGAAAGACCCAGTACTTC
V gene: TRBV5-8; D gene: NA; J gene: TRBJ1-5; clone size: many; CDR3 protein: CASSLGGKLSNQPQHF; CDR3 DNA: TGTGCCAGCAGCTTGGGAGGTAAGCTTAGCAATCAGCCCCAGCATTTT
V gene: TRBV14; D gene: TRBD1; J gene: TRBJ1-5; clone size: many; CDR3 protein: CARGGPDQPQHF; CDR3 DNA: TGTGCCCGAGGGGGCCCTGATCAGCCCCAGCATTTT
V gene: TRBV2; D gene: TRBD1; J gene: TRBJ1-4; clone size: many; CDR3 protein: CASRSGTATNEKLFF; CDR3 DNA: TGTGCCAGCAGGTCCGGGACAGCAACTAATGAAAAACTGTTTTTT
V gene: TRBV4-1; D gene: TRBD1; J gene: TRBJ2-6; clone size: many; CDR3 protein: CASRQGVPGANVLTF; CDR3 DNA: TGCGCCAGCAGACAGGGGGTCCCTGGGGCCAACGTCCTGACTTTC
V gene: TRBV10-3; D gene: TRBD2; J gene: TRBJ2-5; clone size: many; CDR3 protein: CASTGLAGDLETQYF; CDR3 DNA: TGTGCCTCGACCGGGCTAGCGGGAGATTTAGAGACCCAGTACTTC
V gene: TRBV19; D gene: NA; J gene: TRBJ2-2; clone size: many; CDR3 protein: CASNRGQGTGELFF; CDR3 DNA: TGTGCCAGTAACCGAGGACAAGGCACCGGGGAGCTGTTTTTT
V gene: TRBV7-2; D gene: TRBD2; J gene: TRBJ2-4; clone size: many; CDR3 protein: CASSLPSGGNIQYF; CDR3 DNA: TGTGCCAGCAGCTTACCTAGCGGGGGAAACATTCAGTACTTC
V gene: TRBV10-3; D gene: NA; J gene: TRBJ2-3; clone size: many; CDR3 protein: CAISAGGDDTDTQYF; CDR3 DNA: TGTGCCATCAGTGCCGGGGGAGATGACACAGATACGCAGTATTTT
V gene: TRBV7-6; D gene: TRBD2; J gene: TRBJ2-5; clone size: many; CDR3 protein: CASSTSSGKQETQYF; CDR3 DNA: TGTGCCAGCAGCACATCTAGCGGCAAGCAAGAGACCCAGTACTTC
V gene: TRBV10-3; D gene: TRBD1; J gene: TRBJ1-2; clone size: many; CDR3 protein: CAISESNRGNYGYTF; CDR3 DNA: TGTGCCATCAGTGAGTCAAACAGGGGGAACTATGGCTACACCTTC
V gene: TRBV13; D gene: TRBD1; J gene: TRBJ2-2; clone size: many; CDR3 protein: CASSSEGWTGANTGELFF; CDR3 DNA: TGTGCCAGCAGCTCCGAGGGGTGGACAGGCGCGAACACCGGGGAGCTGTTTTTT
V gene: TRBV28; D gene: NA; J gene: TRBJ1-4; clone size: many; CDR3 protein: CASSPSLGGTNEKLFF; CDR3 DNA: TGTGCCAGCAGTCCCAGTCTCGGGGGTACTAATGAAAAACTGTTTTTT
V gene: TRBV4-2; D gene: NA; J gene: TRBJ1-4; clone size: many; CDR3 protein: CASRPFGGKGEKLFF; CDR3 DNA: TGTGCCAGCAGGCCTTTTGGGGGGAAGGGTGAAAAACTGTTTTTT
V gene: TRBV7-9; D gene: NA; J gene: TRBJ1-1; clone size: many; CDR3 protein: CASSSSGVSAEAFF; CDR3 DNA: TGTGCCAGCAGCTCTTCCGGGGTAAGCGCTGAAGCTTTCTTT
V gene: TRBV5-5; D gene: NA; J gene: TRBJ2-1; clone size: many; CDR3 protein: CASSLGPGVSYNEQFF; CDR3 DNA: TGTGCCAGCAGCTTGGGTCCGGGGGTTTCCTACAATGAGCAGTTCTTC
V gene: TRBV18; D gene: TRBD1; J gene: TRBJ1-4; clone size: many; CDR3 protein: CASSPQGGREKLFF; CDR3 DNA: TGTGCCAGCTCTCCTCAGGGGGGTCGTGAAAAACTGTTTTTT